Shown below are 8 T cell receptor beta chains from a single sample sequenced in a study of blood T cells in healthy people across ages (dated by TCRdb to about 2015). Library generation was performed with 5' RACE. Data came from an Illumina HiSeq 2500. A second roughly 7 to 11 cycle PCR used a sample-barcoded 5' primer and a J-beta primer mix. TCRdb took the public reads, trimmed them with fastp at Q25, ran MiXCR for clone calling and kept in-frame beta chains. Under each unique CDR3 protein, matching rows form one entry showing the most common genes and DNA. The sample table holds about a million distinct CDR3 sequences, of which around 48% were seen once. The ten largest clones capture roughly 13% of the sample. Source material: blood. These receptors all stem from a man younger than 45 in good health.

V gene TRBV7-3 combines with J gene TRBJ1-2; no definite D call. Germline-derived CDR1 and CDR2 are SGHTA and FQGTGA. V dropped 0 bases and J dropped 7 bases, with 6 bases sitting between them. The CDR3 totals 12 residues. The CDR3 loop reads CASSLTPFGYTF. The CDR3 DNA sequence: TGTGCCAGCAGCTTAACCCCGTTTGGCTACACCTTC.

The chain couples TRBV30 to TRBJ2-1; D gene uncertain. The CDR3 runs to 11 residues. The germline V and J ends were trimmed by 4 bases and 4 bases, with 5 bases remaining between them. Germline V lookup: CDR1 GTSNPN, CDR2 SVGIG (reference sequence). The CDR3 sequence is CAWKTYNEQFF. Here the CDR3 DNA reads TGTGCCTGGAAAACTTACAATGAGCAGTTCTTC.

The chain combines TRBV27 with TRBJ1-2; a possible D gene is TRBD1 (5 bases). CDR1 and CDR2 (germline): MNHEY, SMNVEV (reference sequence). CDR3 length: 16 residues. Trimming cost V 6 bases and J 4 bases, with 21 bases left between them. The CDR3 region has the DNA TGTGCCAGCAGCCTCCTCCTGGGACCCCAGGCCTATGGCTACACCTTC. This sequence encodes CASSLLLGPQAYGYTF.

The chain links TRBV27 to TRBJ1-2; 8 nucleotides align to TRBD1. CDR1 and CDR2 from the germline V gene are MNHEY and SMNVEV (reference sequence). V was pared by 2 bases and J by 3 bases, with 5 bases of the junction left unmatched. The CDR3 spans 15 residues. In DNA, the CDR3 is TGTGCCAGCAGTTTAGCGGGACAGGAGTACTATGGCTACACCTTC. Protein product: CASSLAGQEYYGYTF.

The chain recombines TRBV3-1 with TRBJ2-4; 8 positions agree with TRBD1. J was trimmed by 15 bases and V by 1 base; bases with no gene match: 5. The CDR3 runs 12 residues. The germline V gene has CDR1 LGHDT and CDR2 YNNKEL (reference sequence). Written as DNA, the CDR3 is TGTGCCAGCAGCCAAGGGACAGGGTCTTTGTACTTC. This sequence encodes CASSQGTGSLYF. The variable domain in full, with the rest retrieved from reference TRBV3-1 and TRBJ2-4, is DTAVSQTPKYLVTQMGNDKSIKCEQNLGHDTMYWYKQDSKKFLKIMFSYNNKELIINETVPNRFSPKSPDKAHLNLHINSLELGDSAVYFCASSQGTGSLYFGAGTRLSVL.

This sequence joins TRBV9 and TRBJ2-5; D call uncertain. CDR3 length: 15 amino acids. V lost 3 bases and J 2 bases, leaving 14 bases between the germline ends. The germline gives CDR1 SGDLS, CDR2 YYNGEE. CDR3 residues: CASSASPGVQETQYF. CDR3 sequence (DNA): TGTGCCAGCAGCGCCTCCCCTGGGGTGCAAGAGACCCAGTACTTC.

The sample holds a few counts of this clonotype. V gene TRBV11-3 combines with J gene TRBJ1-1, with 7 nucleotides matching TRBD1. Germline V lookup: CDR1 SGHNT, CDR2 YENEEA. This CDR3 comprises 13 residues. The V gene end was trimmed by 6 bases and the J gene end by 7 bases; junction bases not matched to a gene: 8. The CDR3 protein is CASRPSDRNEAFF. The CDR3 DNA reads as TGTGCCAGCAGACCCTCGGACAGGAATGAAGCTTTCTTT.

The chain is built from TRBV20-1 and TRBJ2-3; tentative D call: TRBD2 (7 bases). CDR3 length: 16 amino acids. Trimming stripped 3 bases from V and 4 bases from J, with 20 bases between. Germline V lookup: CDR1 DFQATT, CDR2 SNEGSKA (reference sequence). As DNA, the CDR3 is TGCAGTGCTAGGTCTTTGAGGGGGGGCATCGCAGATACGCAGTATTTT. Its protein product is CSARSLRGGIADTQYF.